The source of this T cell receptor beta chain is a study of blood T cells in healthy people across ages. Study-wide results and limits: It was the long-lived donors that had more naive CD4+ cells and higher diversity than aged donors.

Isolation recovered at least 6 million PBMCs from every sample. Alongside a J-beta primer mix, a sample-barcoded 5' primer served in a second PCR lasting roughly 6 to 12 cycles. TCRdb fed the 5' RACE reads into MiXCR, producing one record per CDR3 protein. The sample includes around 500,000 distinct CDR3 sequences, 27% seen only once; the top ten take under 4.5%. With regard to this clonotype: The antigen is unknown.

This sample also appeared in a second study, on T cells of mothers and their children. That work states: Related pairs of mothers and children showed slightly higher, non-significant overlap versus unrelated pairs.

This TCR came from a boy aged 2 to 10 in good health. The sample comprised blood.

The CDR3 nucleotides are TGTGCCAGCAGTGAAGAACGCGGAGGACTTTACAATGAGCAGTTCTTC. Protein: CASSEERGGLYNEQFF. The chain carries TRBV6-1 and TRBJ2-1; D may be TRBD2 (5 bases). Germline V gives CDR1 MNHNS, CDR2 SASEGT. The CDR3 totals 16 residues. V was pared by 1 base and J by 4 bases, with 14 bases between.